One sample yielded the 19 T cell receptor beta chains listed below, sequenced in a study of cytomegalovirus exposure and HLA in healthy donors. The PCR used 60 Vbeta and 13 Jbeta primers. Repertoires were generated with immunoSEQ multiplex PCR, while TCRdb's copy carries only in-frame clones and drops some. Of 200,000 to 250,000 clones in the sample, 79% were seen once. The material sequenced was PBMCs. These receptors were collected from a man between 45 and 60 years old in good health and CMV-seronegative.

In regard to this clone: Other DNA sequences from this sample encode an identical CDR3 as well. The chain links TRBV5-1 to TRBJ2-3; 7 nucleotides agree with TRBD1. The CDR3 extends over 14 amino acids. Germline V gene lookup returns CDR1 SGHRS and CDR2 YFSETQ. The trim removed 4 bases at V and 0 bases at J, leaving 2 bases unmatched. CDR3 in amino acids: CASSPGQSTDTQYF. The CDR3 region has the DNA TGCGCCAGCAGCCCGGGACAGAGCACAGATACGCAGTATTTT.

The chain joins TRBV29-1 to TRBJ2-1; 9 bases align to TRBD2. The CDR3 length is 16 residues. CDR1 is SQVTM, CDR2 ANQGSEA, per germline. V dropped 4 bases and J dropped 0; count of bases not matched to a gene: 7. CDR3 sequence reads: CSVVKGAGGSYNEQFF. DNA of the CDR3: TGCAGCGTTGTCAAGGGAGCGGGAGGCTCCTACAATGAGCAGTTCTTC.

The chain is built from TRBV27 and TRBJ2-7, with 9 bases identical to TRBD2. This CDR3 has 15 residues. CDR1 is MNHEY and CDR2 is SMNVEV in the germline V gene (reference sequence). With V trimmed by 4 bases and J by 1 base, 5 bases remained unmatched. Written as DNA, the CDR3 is TGTGCCAGCAGTTCCAGGACTAGCGCTTCCTACGAGCAGTACTTC. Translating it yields CASSSRTSASYEQYF.

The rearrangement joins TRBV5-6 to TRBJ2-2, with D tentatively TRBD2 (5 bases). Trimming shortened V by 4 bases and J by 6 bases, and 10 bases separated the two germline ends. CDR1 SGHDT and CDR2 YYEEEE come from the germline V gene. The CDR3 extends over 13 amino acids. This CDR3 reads CASSRDEAGELFF. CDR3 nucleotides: TGTGCCAGCAGCCGGGATGAGGCCGGGGAGCTGTTTTTT.

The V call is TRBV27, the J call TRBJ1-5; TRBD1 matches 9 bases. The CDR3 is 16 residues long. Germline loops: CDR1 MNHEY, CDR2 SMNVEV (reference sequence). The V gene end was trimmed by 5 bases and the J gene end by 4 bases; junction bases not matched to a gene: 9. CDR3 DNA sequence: TGTGCCAGCAGTCCCGCGGGACAGGGTAGAAATCAGCCCCAGCATTTT. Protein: CASSPAGQGRNQPQHF.

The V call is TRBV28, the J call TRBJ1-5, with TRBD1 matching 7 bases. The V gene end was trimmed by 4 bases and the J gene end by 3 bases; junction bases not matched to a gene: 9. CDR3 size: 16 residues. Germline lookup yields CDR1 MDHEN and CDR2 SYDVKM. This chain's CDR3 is CASSSRDRALNQPQHF. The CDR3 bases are TGTGCCAGCAGTTCCAGAGACAGGGCACTCAATCAGCCCCAGCATTTT.

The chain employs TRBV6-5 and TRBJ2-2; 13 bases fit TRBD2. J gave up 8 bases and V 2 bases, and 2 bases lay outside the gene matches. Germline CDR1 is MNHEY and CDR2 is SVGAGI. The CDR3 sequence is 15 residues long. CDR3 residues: CASSYRTSGRGELFF. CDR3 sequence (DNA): TGTGCCAGCAGTTACCGGACTAGCGGGAGAGGGGAGCTGTTTTTT.

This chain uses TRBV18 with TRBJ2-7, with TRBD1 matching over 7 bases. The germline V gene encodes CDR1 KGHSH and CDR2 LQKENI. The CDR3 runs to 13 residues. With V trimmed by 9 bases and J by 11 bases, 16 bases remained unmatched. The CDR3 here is CASTPEGQPREYF. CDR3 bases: TGTGCCAGTACACCAGAGGGACAGCCCCGGGAGTACTTC.

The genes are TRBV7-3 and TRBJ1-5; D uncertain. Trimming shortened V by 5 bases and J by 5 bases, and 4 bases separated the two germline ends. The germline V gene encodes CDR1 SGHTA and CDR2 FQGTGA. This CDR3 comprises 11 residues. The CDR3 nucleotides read TGTGCCAGCAGCATCTATCAGCCCCAGCATTTT. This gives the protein CASSIYQPQHF.

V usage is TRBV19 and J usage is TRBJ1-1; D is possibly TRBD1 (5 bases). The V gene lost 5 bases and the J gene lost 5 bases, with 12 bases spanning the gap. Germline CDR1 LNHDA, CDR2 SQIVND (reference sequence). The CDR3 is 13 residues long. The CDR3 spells CASSDRQRTEAFF. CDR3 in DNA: TGTGCCAGTAGTGACCGACAGAGGACTGAAGCTTTCTTT.

The CDR3 DNA reads as TGTGCCAGCAGATTTTGGGGAAGGGAGGGCACTGAAGCTTTCTTT. It specifies CASRFWGREGTEAFF. V gene TRBV6-6 combines with J gene TRBJ1-1; no definite D call. Germline V gene data show CDR1 as MNHNY and CDR2 as SVGAGI (reference sequence). V lost 6 bases and J 4 bases, leaving 18 bases between the germline ends. CDR3 length: 15 residues.

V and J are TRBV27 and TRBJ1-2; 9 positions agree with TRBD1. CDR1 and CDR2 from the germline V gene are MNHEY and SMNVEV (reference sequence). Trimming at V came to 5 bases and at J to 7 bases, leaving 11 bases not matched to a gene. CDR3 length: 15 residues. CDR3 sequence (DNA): TGTGCCAGCAGTCCTTACCGGGACAGGGTTCCTGGCTACACCTTC. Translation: CASSPYRDRVPGYTF.

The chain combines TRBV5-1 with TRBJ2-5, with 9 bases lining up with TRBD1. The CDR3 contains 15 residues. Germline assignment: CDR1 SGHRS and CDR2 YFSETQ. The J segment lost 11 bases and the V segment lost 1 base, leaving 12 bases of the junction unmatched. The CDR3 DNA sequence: TGCGCCAGCAGCTTGCAAGGGACAGGGACTGGTGAGCAGTACTTC. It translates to CASSLQGTGTGEQYF.

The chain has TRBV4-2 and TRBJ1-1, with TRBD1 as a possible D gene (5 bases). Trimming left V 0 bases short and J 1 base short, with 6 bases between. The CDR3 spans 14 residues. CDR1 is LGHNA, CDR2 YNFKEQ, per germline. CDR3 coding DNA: TGTGCCAGCAGCCAAGATGACAGGAACACTGAAGCTTTCTTT. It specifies CASSQDDRNTEAFF.

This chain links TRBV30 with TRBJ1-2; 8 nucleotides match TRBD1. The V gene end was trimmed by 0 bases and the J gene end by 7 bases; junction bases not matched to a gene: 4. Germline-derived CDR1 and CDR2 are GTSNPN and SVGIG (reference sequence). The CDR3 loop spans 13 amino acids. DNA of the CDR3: TGTGCCTGGAGTGTCGGACAGGGTGGTGGCTACACCTTC. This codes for CAWSVGQGGGYTF.

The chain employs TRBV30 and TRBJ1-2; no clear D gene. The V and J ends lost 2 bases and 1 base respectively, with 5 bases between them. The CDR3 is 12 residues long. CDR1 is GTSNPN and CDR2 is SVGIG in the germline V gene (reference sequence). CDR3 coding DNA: TGTGCCTGGAGTCTGTTTAACTATGGCTACACCTTC. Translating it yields CAWSLFNYGYTF.

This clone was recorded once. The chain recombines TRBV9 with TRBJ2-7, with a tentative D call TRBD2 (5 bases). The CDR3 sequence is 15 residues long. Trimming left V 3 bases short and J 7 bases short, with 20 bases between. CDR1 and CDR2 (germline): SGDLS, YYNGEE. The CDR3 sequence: CASSGLMAAPGEQYF. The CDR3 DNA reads TGTGCCAGCAGCGGGTTAATGGCGGCACCGGGGGAGCAGTACTTC. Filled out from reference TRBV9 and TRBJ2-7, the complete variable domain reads DSGVTQTPKHLITATGQRVTLRCSPRSGDLSVYWYQQSLDQGLQFLIQYYNGEERAKGNILERFSAQQFPDLHSELNLSSLELGDSALYFCASSGLMAAPGEQYFGPGTRLTVT.

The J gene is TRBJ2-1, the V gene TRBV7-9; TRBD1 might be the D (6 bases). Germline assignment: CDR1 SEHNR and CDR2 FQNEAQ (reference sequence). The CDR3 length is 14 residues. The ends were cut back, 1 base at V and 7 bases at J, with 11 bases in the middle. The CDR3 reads CASSLEDSTNEQFF. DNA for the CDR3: TGTGCCAGCAGCTTAGAGGACAGCACTAATGAGCAGTTCTTC. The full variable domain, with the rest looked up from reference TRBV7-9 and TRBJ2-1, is DTGVSQNPRHKITKRGQNVTFRCDPISEHNRLYWYRQTLGQGPEFLTYFQNEAQLEKSRLLSDRFSAERPKGSFSTLEIQRTEQGDSAMYLCASSLEDSTNEQFFGPGTRLTVL.

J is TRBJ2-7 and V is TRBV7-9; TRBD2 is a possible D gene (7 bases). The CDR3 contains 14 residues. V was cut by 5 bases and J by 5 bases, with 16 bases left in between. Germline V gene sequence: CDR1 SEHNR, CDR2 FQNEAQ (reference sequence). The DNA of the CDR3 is TGTGCCAGCAGCCCAGGCGGGGGCTGGGACGAGCAGTACTTC. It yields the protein CASSPGGGWDEQYF.